This T cell receptor (beta chain) was identified in a study of T cells in Graves' hyperthyroidism and ophthalmopathy. Across the study: The initial diagnosis was the point when peripheral blood was collected, ahead of any treatment. Study-level points and caveats: Most thyroid clonotypes that were expanded above 0.001 also turned up in blood.

This clonotype was found many times. Its specificity is unknown. This CDR3 spans 17 amino acids. Per the germline V gene, CDR1 is MDHEN and CDR2 is SYDVKM. V gave up 3 bases and J gave up 5 bases; unmatched junction bases: 15. Amplified TCR beta CDR3 regions derived from RNA transcripts. Initially, a first-round RT-PCR of the TCR CDR3 employed the HTBI primer set. A single record per CDR3 protein comes from TCRdb applying MiXCR to the multiplex PCR reads. Altogether roughly 500,000 distinct CDR3 sequences are present, about 15% being singletons, with the ten largest covering approximately 30%. Inclusion characteristics of ophthalmopathy patients comprised a Clinical Activity Score of at least 3, a NOSPECS grade of at least 4, and duration under 3 months. Any patient presenting with uncontrolled infection, other autoimmune disease, pregnancy or lactation was left out.

The chain employs TRBV28 and TRBJ1-2; 7 bases map to TRBD1. Sequencing was done on a sample of blood. This clonotype originated in a woman aged 25 to 39 with Graves' ophthalmopathy. CDR3 sequence reads: CASSFFFTEQGRYGYTF. In nucleotides, the CDR3 is TGTGCCAGCAGTTTCTTTTTTACCGAACAGGGGAGGTATGGCTACACCTTC.